The clone carrying this T cell receptor beta chain was counted many times. CDR3 size: 18 residues. CDR1 and CDR2 from the germline V gene are ENHRY and SYGVKD. Trimming took off 3 bases at V and 3 bases at J, with 23 bases between the two ends. These data belong to a study of neurological immune-mediated disorders. A single record per CDR3 protein comes from TCRdb applying MiXCR to the 5' RACE reads. The table shows 80,000 or so distinct CDR3 sequences, with 9.4% occurring only once. Source material: PBMCs. The sequence came from a man in his fifties or sixties in good health. The rearrangement joins TRBV10-3 to TRBJ2-5; D is perhaps TRBD2 (5 bases). This CDR3 reads CAISDSLLGGLPKETQYF. The CDR3 coding sequence is TGTGCCATCAGTGACTCTCTCCTGGGCGGACTTCCAAAAGAGACCCAGTACTTC.